These 2 T cell receptor beta chains originate from one sample sequenced in a study of T-cell reconstitution after alpha-beta-depleted transplantation in children (dated by TCRdb to about 2016). Per the publication, the treatment or condition label means: allogeneic hematopoietic cell transplantation with graft depleted of TCRalphabeta T cells and CD19 B cells. Library preparation was by PCR. The sample was run on an Illumina HiSeq 2500. TCR library preparation used molecular barcoding, with unique molecular identifiers applied to normalize quantification of the TCRbeta repertoire. TCRdb trimmed the raw reads at Q25, called clones with MiXCR and kept productive beta chains. Each entry merges the rows of one CDR3 protein and shows their most common DNA and genes. The sample data list a few hundred thousand distinct CDR3 sequences, and 27% of these were observed just once. Of the sample, around a third falls within the top ten clones.

The input for sequencing was PBMCs, taken before TCRalphabeta/CD19-depleted stem cell transplant. All receptors derive from a boy under three years old with Wiskott-Aldrich syndrome, due to receive a stem cell transplant.

This clonotype has just a few counts. V and J are TRBV4-2 and TRBJ2-3; 8 positions agree with TRBD1. V lost 0 bases and J lost 1; bases outside the gene matches: 6. Germline V gene lookup returns CDR1 LGHNA and CDR2 YNFKEQ. The CDR3 totals 17 residues. CDR3 in amino acids: CASSQDLGGQGTDTQYF. As DNA, the CDR3 is TGTGCCAGCAGCCAAGATCTGGGGGGACAGGGCACAGATACGCAGTATTTT.

This clonotype occurred a few times. The chain combines TRBV28 with TRBJ1-4; 7 nucleotides agree with TRBD1. CDR3 size: 14 residues. Germline CDR1 and CDR2: MDHEN and SYDVKM. V shed 5 bases, J shed 4 bases, and the junction held 4 bases outside the gene matches. This CDR3 reads CASSAGGGNEKLFF. CDR3 sequence (DNA): TGTGCCAGCAGTGCAGGGGGGGGTAATGAAAAACTGTTTTTT.